The 13 T cell receptor beta chains in this list originate from one sample, sequenced in a study of beta chain features in type 1 diabetes. The entirety of the isolated RNA underwent reverse transcription, so expressed TCRB transcripts were sequenced. TCRdb's copy holds only in-frame clones and misses some; the assay was immunoSEQ multiplex PCR. This table has roughly 500,000 clones, over 10% appearing once. Source material: naive CD4+ T cells from blood. The source is a woman between 18 and 30 years old in good health.

This clone has more than one count but fewer than ten. This chain joins TRBV4-1 and TRBJ2-1; 8 bases are shared with TRBD2. The CDR3 contains 14 residues. The trim removed 4 bases at V and 6 bases at J, leaving 5 bases unmatched. CDR1 and CDR2 (germline): MGHRA, YSYEKL. DNA of the CDR3: TGCGCCAGCAGCCTGCGACTAGCGCGCAATGAGCAGTTCTTC. It translates to CASSLRLARNEQFF.

The V call is TRBV7-2, the J call TRBJ1-2; D unresolved. Deletions cut 0 bases from V and 3 bases from J, with 11 bases between. Per germline, CDR1 SGHTA and CDR2 FQGNSA. The CDR3 sequence is 15 residues long. The CDR3 reads CASSLARLMDYGYTF. CDR3 coding DNA: TGTGCCAGCAGCTTAGCGCGCCTAATGGACTATGGCTACACCTTC.

This clone was detected once. V usage is TRBV7-6 and J usage is TRBJ2-7, with 7 bases identical to TRBD2. Per the germline V gene, CDR1 is SGHVS and CDR2 is FNYEAQ. The CDR3 runs to 15 residues. V shed 6 bases, J shed 6 bases, and the junction held 14 bases outside the gene matches. The chain's CDR3 is CASRQTGRDISEQYV. The CDR3 nucleotides read TGTGCCAGCAGACAAACGGGGAGGGATATAAGCGAGCAGTACGTC.

V usage is TRBV4-2 and J usage is TRBJ1-3; D is ambiguous. The V gene's germline CDR1 is LGHNA and CDR2 YNFKEQ. The ends were cut back, 3 bases at V and 0 bases at J, with 15 bases in the middle. The CDR3 runs to 17 residues. CDR3 DNA sequence: TGTGCCAGCAGCCATGCGTTTGGGTCTGTCTCTGGAAACACCATATATTTT. Residues: CASSHAFGSVSGNTIYF.

The chain carries TRBV7-9 and TRBJ2-2, with 10 positions matching TRBD2. Trimming took 5 bases from V and 0 from J; bases not matched to a gene: 6. Germline values: CDR1 SEHNR, CDR2 FQNEAQ (reference sequence). The CDR3 has 17 amino acids. Here the CDR3 reads CASSPIAGGTNTGELFF. The CDR3 nucleotides are TGTGCCAGCAGCCCTATAGCGGGAGGCACGAACACCGGGGAGCTGTTTTTT.

The chain joins TRBV25-1 to TRBJ2-5; 7 bases map to TRBD2. In germline, CDR1 is MGHDK, CDR2 SYGVNS. V trimming: 3 bases; J trimming: 1 base; junction bases outside the gene matches: 5. This CDR3 spans 15 amino acids. This CDR3 reads CASSEPSGPQETQYF. The CDR3 nucleotides are TGTGCCAGCAGTGAGCCTAGCGGACCCCAAGAGACCCAGTACTTC.

V and J are TRBV7-2 and TRBJ2-1; the D gene is possibly TRBD1 (6 bases). Looked up from germline, CDR1 is SGHTA and CDR2 is FQGNSA. The CDR3 is 14 amino acids. The V end lost 3 bases, the J end lost 5 bases, and 11 bases lay between the germline ends. The CDR3 region is CASSFGQSNNEQFF. DNA for the CDR3: TGTGCCAGCAGCTTTGGACAGTCGAACAATGAGCAGTTCTTC.

This clone was recorded a few times. The chain uses TRBV18 and TRBJ1-1, with D perhaps TRBD1 (6 bases). Germline CDR1 reads KGHSH; CDR2 reads LQKENI. With 4 bases removed from V and 9 bases from J, the gap between germline ends came to 9 bases. This CDR3 contains 11 residues. DNA for the CDR3: TGTGCCAGCTCACAGGGGGACAAAGCTTTCTTT. Amino acids: CASSQGDKAFF. The variable domain in full, with the rest retrieved from reference TRBV18 and TRBJ1-1, is NAGVMQNPRHLVRRRGQEARLRCSPMKGHSHVYWYRQLPEEGLKFMVYLQKENIIDESGMPKERFSAEFPKEGPSILRIQQVVRGDSAAYFCASSQGDKAFFGQGTRLTVV.

This clone was seen a handful of times. V usage is TRBV19 and J usage is TRBJ1-1; 8 nucleotides agree with TRBD1. The length of the CDR3 is 14 residues. Trimming removed 5 bases from V and 3 bases from J; junction bases left unmatched: 5. CDR1 is LNHDA and CDR2 is SQIVND in the germline V gene (reference sequence). The CDR3 is CASSPRQGYTEAFF. CDR3 DNA sequence: TGTGCCAGTAGTCCCAGACAGGGGTACACTGAAGCTTTCTTT.

The rearrangement links TRBV9 to TRBJ2-3; D tentatively fits TRBD1 or TRBD2 (6 bases each). V was shortened by 0 bases and J by 1 base, with 15 bases between the two germline ends. In germline, CDR1 is SGDLS, CDR2 YYNGEE. This CDR3 is built from 17 residues. CDR3 nucleotides: TGTGCCAGCAGCGTAGTCGGAGGGCAGGGGCGCACAGATACGCAGTATTTT. This codes for CASSVVGGQGRTDTQYF.

This clone was counted a few times. The CDR3 here is CASTPYSGEETQYF. In DNA form, the CDR3 reads TGTGCCAGCACCCCTTATTCTGGGGAGGAGACCCAGTACTTC. The gene calls are TRBV7-9 and TRBJ2-5; D is possibly TRBD2 (5 bases). This CDR3 spans 14 amino acids. Trimming cost V 7 bases and J 5 bases, with 17 bases left between them. Germline lookup yields CDR1 SEHNR and CDR2 FQNEAQ (reference sequence).

V and J are TRBV23-1 and TRBJ1-1; tentatively, D is TRBD1 (5 bases). TRBV23-1 counts as an open reading frame of uncertain function. Trimming took 3 bases from V and 2 from J, leaving 10 bases between them. The CDR3 is 14 residues long. The CDR3, as DNA: TGCGCCAGCAGTCAGGCCGACAGAAACACTGAAGCTTTCTTT. It yields the protein CASSQADRNTEAFF.

The DNA for the CDR3 is TGTGCCAGTAGTATAGTCCCCGGACAGGGAGGAAAGAACACTGAAGCTTTCTTT. Translated: CASSIVPGQGGKNTEAFF. This chain uses TRBV19 with TRBJ1-1, with 8 bases aligning to TRBD1. The trim removed 1 base at V and 1 base at J, leaving 11 bases unmatched. Germline V CDR1 and CDR2: LNHDA, SQIVND (reference sequence). The CDR3 covers 18 residues.